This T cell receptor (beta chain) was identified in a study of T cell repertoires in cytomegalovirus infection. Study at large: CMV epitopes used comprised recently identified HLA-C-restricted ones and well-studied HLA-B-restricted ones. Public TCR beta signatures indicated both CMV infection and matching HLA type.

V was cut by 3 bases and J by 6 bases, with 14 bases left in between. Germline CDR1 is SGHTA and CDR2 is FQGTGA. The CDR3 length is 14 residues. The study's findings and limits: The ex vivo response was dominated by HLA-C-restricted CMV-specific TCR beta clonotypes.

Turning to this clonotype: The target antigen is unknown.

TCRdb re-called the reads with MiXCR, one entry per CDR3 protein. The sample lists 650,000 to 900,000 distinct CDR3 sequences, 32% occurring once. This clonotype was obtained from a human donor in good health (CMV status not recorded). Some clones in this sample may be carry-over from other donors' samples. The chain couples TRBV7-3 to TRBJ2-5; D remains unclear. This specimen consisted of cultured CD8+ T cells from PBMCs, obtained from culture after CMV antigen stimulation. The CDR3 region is CASSLGGPEKTQYF. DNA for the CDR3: TGTGCCAGCAGCTTGGGTGGTCCCGAGAAGACCCAGTACTTC.